The T cell receptor (beta chain) described here comes from a study of blood T cell repertoires in COVID-19. Background on the study: Sites in the United States, Italy and Spain provided acute and convalescent COVID-19 samples. The cDNA or gDNA used as material had been derived from T cells, B-cell-depleted T cells, or PBMCs.

CDR1 and CDR2 (germline): SEHNR, FQNEAQ (reference sequence). V was pared by 5 bases and J by 0 bases, with 5 bases between. The CDR3 runs 13 residues. Patients of the Seattle cohort, enrolled during active infection, were followed longitudinally. Method: immunoSEQ multiplex PCR; TCRdb's copy keeps in-frame clones and lacks some. The sample yields some 300,000 clones, 86% seen once. The specimen was peripheral blood. This clonotype was sampled from a woman between 65 and 79 years old with COVID-19, enrolled during active disease. The chain is built from TRBV7-9 and TRBJ2-1; D ambiguous. For the CDR3, the DNA is TGTGCCAGCAGCCCGAGCTCCTACAATGAGCAGTTCTTC. This encodes CASSPSSYNEQFF.